The 32 T cell receptor beta chains in this list originate from one sample, sequenced in a study of T cell repertoires in cytomegalovirus infection. TCRdb passed the reads through MiXCR, listing each CDR3 protein once. The sample has some 180,000 distinct CDR3 sequences; roughly 19% are singletons. Sequenced material: PBMCs. The receptors stem from a human donor in good health (CMV status not recorded). Some clones in this sample may be carry-over from other donors' samples.

This clonotype has a count of ten or more. The gene calls are TRBV7-2 and TRBJ2-2; possibly TRBD2 for D (5 bases). Germline lookup yields CDR1 SGHTA and CDR2 FQGNSA. Trimming stripped 7 bases from V and 1 base from J, with 10 bases between. The CDR3 loop spans 14 amino acids. The CDR3 reads CASTPGKNTGELFF. The CDR3 DNA is TGTGCCAGCACCCCGGGAAAGAACACCGGGGAGCTGTTTTTT. Looking up the rest from reference TRBV7-2 and TRBJ2-2 gives the full variable domain: GAGVSQSPSNKVTEKGKDVELRCDPISGHTALYWYRQSLGQGLEFLIYFQGNSAPDKSGLPSDRFSAERTGGSVSTLTIQRTQQEDSAVYLCASTPGKNTGELFFGEGSRLTVL.

This clonotype was counted at least ten times. V gene TRBV7-8 combines with J gene TRBJ2-1, with a tentative D call TRBD2 (6 bases). The V end was cut by 1 base, the J end by 7 bases, with 14 bases between. CDR3 length: 15 residues. CDR1 is SGHVS, CDR2 FQNEAQ, per germline. The CDR3, as DNA: TGTGCCAGCAGCTTAGGACTATCCGGGGGAAATGAGCAGTTCTTC. Translating it yields CASSLGLSGGNEQFF.

This clonotype was counted only a few times. The gene calls are TRBV4-1 and TRBJ2-5; D not certain. The CDR3 length is 13 residues. The V and J ends lost 0 bases and 5 bases respectively, with 7 bases between them. CDR1 and CDR2 from the germline V gene are MGHRA and YSYEKL. In DNA form, the CDR3 reads TGCGCCAGCAGCCAAGACAGTGGTGAGACCCAGTACTTC. Amino acid sequence: CASSQDSGETQYF.

The sample holds a few counts of this clonotype. The chain uses TRBV2 and TRBJ1-2, with 8 bases fitting TRBD1. CDR3 length: 11 residues. Per the germline V gene, CDR1 is SNHLY and CDR2 is FYNNEI. Trimming removed 11 bases from V and 8 bases from J; junction bases left unmatched: 7. CDR3 residues: CACYRGNGYTF. DNA of the CDR3: TGTGCCTGCTACAGGGGGAACGGCTACACCTTC.

CDR3 in DNA: TGTGCCAGCAGCTTAGCTGGCGGGAGGGCGCTCGAGCAGTACTTC. Amino acids: CASSLAGGRALEQYF. V and J are TRBV7-9 and TRBJ2-7; 9 positions match TRBD2. Germline CDR1 and CDR2: SEHNR and FQNEAQ (reference sequence). V shed 0 bases and J 6 bases; nucleotides not matched to a gene: 6. The CDR3 spans 15 residues.

This clonotype was counted between two and nine times. The chain recombines TRBV28 with TRBJ1-2; possible D gene TRBD1, 6 bases. The CDR3 contains 14 residues. Germline lookup yields CDR1 MDHEN and CDR2 SYDVKM. With 1 base removed from V and 8 bases from J, the gap between germline ends came to 14 bases. The CDR3 DNA reads TGTGCCAGCAGTTTATTAATAGGGGGTTCCGGCTACACCTTC. Translated, it gives CASSLLIGGSGYTF.

About this clonotype itself: The junction departs from germline at one end; a sequencing error may be responsible. The rearrangement joins TRBV7-2 to TRBJ1-2, with 9 bases that match TRBD1. Germline lookup yields CDR1 SGHTA and CDR2 FQGNSA. This CDR3 has 15 amino acids. The CDR3 loop is CASSLSRSHGTGISF. The CDR3 bases are TGTGCCAGCAGCTTATCTAGGAGTCATGGGACAGGGATCTCCTTC. Based on the CDR3 plus reference TRBV7-2 and TRBJ1-2, the full variable domain is GAGVSQSPSNKVTEKGKDVELRCDPISGHTALYWYRQSLGQGLEFLIYFQGNSAPDKSGLPSDRFSAERTGGSVSTLTIQRTQQEDSAVYLCASSLSRSHGTGISFGSGTRLTVV.

This clonotype turned up a few times. The V call is TRBV5-1, the J call TRBJ2-5, with 8 bases fitting TRBD1. In germline, CDR1 is SGHRS, CDR2 YFSETQ. The CDR3 loop spans 18 amino acids. The junction had 18 bases not matched to a gene; V was cut back by 4 bases and J by 4 bases. DNA for the CDR3: TGCGCCAGCAGCCAATTACCTCAGGGGGCCTTAACGGGAGAGACCCAGTACTTC. It encodes CASSQLPQGALTGETQYF.

The chain is built from TRBV30 and TRBJ2-7; TRBD2 agrees at 8 bases. The CDR3 has 14 amino acids. J gave up 0 bases and V 0 bases, and 1 base lay outside the gene matches. CDR1 GTSNPN and CDR2 SVGIG come from the germline V gene (reference sequence). CDR3 in amino acids: CAWSVSGGSYEQYF. The CDR3 region has the DNA TGTGCCTGGAGTGTAAGCGGGGGCTCCTACGAGCAGTACTTC. The variable domain in full, completed from reference TRBV30 and TRBJ2-7, reads SQTIHQWPATLVQPVGSPLSLECTVEGTSNPNLYWYRQAAGRGLQLLFYSVGIGQISSEVPQNLSASRPQDRQFILSSKKLLLSDSGFYLCAWSVSGGSYEQYFGPGTRLTVT.

V gene TRBV4-2 combines with J gene TRBJ1-4; 7 nucleotides match TRBD1. This CDR3 is 15 amino acids long. V lost 2 bases and J lost 4; bases outside the gene matches: 4. Germline CDR1 and CDR2: LGHNA and YNFKEQ. The CDR3 region has the DNA TGTGCCAGCAGCCAACCGACAGGGTATAATGAAAAACTGTTTTTT. This encodes CASSQPTGYNEKLFF.

The sample holds a few counts of this clonotype. The V and J genes are TRBV7-6 and TRBJ2-7; D is unresolved. This CDR3 region has 12 residues. Germline CDR1 reads SGHVS; CDR2 reads FNYEAQ. Deletions cut 2 bases from V and 7 bases from J, with 9 bases between. In DNA, the CDR3 is TGTGCCAGCAGCTTAATAAGTCGGGAGCAGTACTTC. This sequence encodes CASSLISREQYF.

This clonotype was found many times. As DNA, the CDR3 is TGTGCCAGCAGCCCAGGGGCAAGCACAGATACGCAGTATTTT. This sequence encodes CASSPGASTDTQYF. The genes are TRBV7-3 and TRBJ2-3; perhaps TRBD1 as D (6 bases). Germline V lookup: CDR1 SGHTA, CDR2 FQGTGA. V lost 5 bases to trimming and J lost 0 bases, with 9 bases between them. The length of the CDR3 is 14 residues.

The rearrangement joins TRBV7-9 to TRBJ2-7, with D possibly being TRBD1 (6 bases). V was pared by 7 bases and J by 3 bases, with 10 bases between. Germline CDR1 reads SEHNR; CDR2 reads FQNEAQ (reference sequence). The CDR3 runs 12 residues. In nucleotides, the CDR3 is TGTGCCAGCAAAGGGGACAACTACGAGCAGTACTTC. This sequence encodes CASKGDNYEQYF.

This clonotype was found many times. This chain joins TRBV6-6 and TRBJ2-2; possible D gene TRBD2, 6 bases. Germline CDR1 and CDR2: MNHNY and SVGAGI (reference sequence). V shed 5 bases and J shed 0 bases, with 13 bases lying between them. CDR3 size: 16 residues. The CDR3 protein is CASSQLGGANTGELFF. The CDR3 bases are TGTGCCAGCAGTCAACTCGGGGGAGCGAACACCGGGGAGCTGTTTTTT.

Ten or more counts support this clonotype. The chain has TRBV7-8 and TRBJ2-1; 10 bases are a match to TRBD2. The CDR3 runs 14 residues. Germline CDR1 SGHVS, CDR2 FQNEAQ. Germline trimming cut 5 bases from V and 6 bases from J; bases unmatched to any gene: 4. CDR3 in amino acids: CASSISGGANEQFF. The CDR3 coding sequence is TGTGCCAGCAGCATCAGCGGGGGGGCCAATGAGCAGTTCTTC. The variable domain in full, completed from reference TRBV7-8 and TRBJ2-1, reads GAGVSQSPRYKVAKRGQDVALRCDPISGHVSLFWYQQALGQGPEFLTYFQNEAQLDKSGLPSDRFFAERPEGSVSTLKIQRTQQEDSAVYLCASSISGGANEQFFGPGTRLTVL.

This clonotype was detected a few times. This chain joins TRBV6-2 or TRBV6-3 and TRBJ2-7, with D perhaps matching TRBD1 or TRBD2 (5 bases each). The germline CDR1 and CDR2 sequences are MNHEY and SVGEGT. Trimming removed 8 bases from V and 3 bases from J, with 14 bases in between. The CDR3 contains 13 residues. The CDR3 bases are TGTGCCAGCCGAAGGGGAGAGGGCTACGAGCAGTACTTC. Translating it yields CASRRGEGYEQYF.

In this sample, this clonotype turned up a few times. The V gene is TRBV19, the J gene TRBJ2-2; D perhaps matches TRBD2 (6 bases). CDR3 size: 12 residues. V gave up 3 bases and J gave up 11 bases, with 10 bases separating them. Germline lookup yields CDR1 LNHDA and CDR2 SQIVND (reference sequence). Written as DNA, the CDR3 is TGTGCCAGTAGTATCCGGAGGGGCGAGCTGTTTTTT. Translated: CASSIRRGELFF.

This clonotype was counted ten times or more. V and J are TRBV7-2 and TRBJ1-2; no reliable D call. The CDR3 is made up of 14 amino acids. Germline V gene data show CDR1 as SGHTA and CDR2 as FQGNSA. The V end lost 5 bases, the J end lost 8 bases, and 18 bases lay between the germline ends. The CDR3 DNA reads as TGTGCCAGCAGCCCCAGTAACCGGCCGGGAGGCTACACCTTC. This codes for CASSPSNRPGGYTF.

This chain joins TRBV11-3 and TRBJ1-1; maybe TRBD1 (5 bases). This CDR3 contains 14 residues. The V gene lost 1 base and the J gene lost 6 bases, with 12 bases spanning the gap. Germline V gene sequence: CDR1 SGHNT, CDR2 YENEEA. The CDR3 here is CASSLGLRGPEAFF. Written as DNA, the CDR3 is TGTGCCAGCAGCTTAGGCCTAAGGGGACCTGAAGCTTTCTTT. Combining the CDR3 with reference TRBV11-3 and TRBJ1-1 gives the whole variable domain EAGVVQSPRYKIIEKKQPVAFWCNPISGHNTLYWYLQNLGQGPELLIRYENEEAVDDSQLPKDRFSAERLKGVDSTLKIQPAELGDSAVYLCASSLGLRGPEAFFGQGTRLTVV.

This chain connects TRBV5-1 to TRBJ1-2, with D possibly being TRBD1 (5 bases). The CDR3 length is 13 residues. Trimming removed 0 bases from V and 6 bases from J, with 9 bases in between. Germline-derived CDR1 and CDR2 are SGHRS and YFSETQ. The CDR3: CASSLAGTDGYTF. In DNA form, the CDR3 reads TGCGCCAGCAGCTTGGCGGGGACGGATGGCTACACCTTC.

This clonotype was observed many times. The chain joins TRBV6-2 or TRBV6-3 to TRBJ1-1, with a tentative D call TRBD1 (5 bases). Trimming removed 5 bases at V and 3 bases at J, with 16 bases between. Germline V lookup: CDR1 MNHEY, CDR2 SVGEGT. The CDR3 spans 15 residues. CDR3: CASSPQGWGDTEAFF. In DNA form, the CDR3 reads TGTGCCAGCAGTCCCCAGGGATGGGGAGACACTGAAGCTTTCTTT.

A few counts support this clonotype. The chain is built from TRBV7-9 and TRBJ1-1; weak D call: TRBD1 (5 bases). V gave up 0 bases and J gave up 10 bases, with 18 bases separating them. Germline V lookup: CDR1 SEHNR, CDR2 FQNEAQ (reference sequence). The CDR3 runs to 15 residues. CDR3 DNA sequence: TGTGCCAGCAGCTTAGCCGATCCTCTCCCGGGGGGAGCTTTCTTT. This encodes CASSLADPLPGGAFF.

This chain connects TRBV7-8 to TRBJ2-7, with 7 bases identical to TRBD2. Trimming at V came to 6 bases and at J to 5 bases, leaving 16 bases not matched to a gene. The CDR3 spans 16 residues. CDR1 and CDR2 from the germline V gene are SGHVS and FQNEAQ. The CDR3 DNA sequence: TGTGCCAGCAGACTGACGGGGTGGCGGGAGAATGACGAGCAGTACTTC. Its translation is CASRLTGWRENDEQYF.

The chain uses TRBV28 and TRBJ2-7; D is possibly TRBD1 (6 bases). The germline V and J ends were trimmed by 5 bases and 6 bases, with 20 bases remaining between them. CDR3 length: 15 residues. The germline V gene has CDR1 MDHEN and CDR2 SYDVKM. CDR3 in DNA: TGTGCCAGCAGTCTGGTACAGGGATTTCCCCTCGAGCAGTACTTC. Protein: CASSLVQGFPLEQYF. The variable domain in full, with the rest retrieved from reference TRBV28 and TRBJ2-7, is DVKVTQSSRYLVKRTGEKVFLECVQDMDHENMFWYRQDPGLGLRLIYFSYDVKMKEKGDIPEGYSVSREKKERFSLILESASTNQTSMYLCASSLVQGFPLEQYFGPGTRLTVT.

The CDR3 spells CASSLRGLAGGPIAKNIQYF. As DNA, the CDR3 is TGTGCCAGCAGCTTACGGGGACTAGCGGGAGGGCCAATAGCCAAAAACATTCAGTACTTC. The J gene is TRBJ2-4, the V gene TRBV7-2; 16 bases fit TRBD2. The J segment lost 0 bases and the V segment lost 2 bases, leaving 7 bases of the junction unmatched. Germline V lookup: CDR1 SGHTA, CDR2 FQGNSA. The CDR3 is made up of 20 amino acids.

This chain uses TRBV6-8 with TRBJ1-3; D is unclear. From germline, CDR1 is MNHGY and CDR2 SAAAGT. The CDR3 sequence is 16 residues long. Trimming pared 0 bases from V and 2 bases from J, leaving 11 bases between. CDR3 DNA sequence: TGTGCCAGCAGTTACTCGAAGGGCAGTACTGGAAACACCATATATTTT. Translated, it gives CASSYSKGSTGNTIYF.

As concerns this clonotype: A much more abundant neighbour one base away suggests this may be a read error. This rearrangement joins TRBV7-3 to TRBJ2-3; tentative D call: TRBD1 (6 bases). Trimming took off 5 bases at V and 5 bases at J, with 23 bases between the two ends. This CDR3 has 17 amino acids. Germline V lookup: CDR1 SGHTA, CDR2 FQGTGA. The CDR3 spells CASSERPTGLAGDTQYF. The DNA of the CDR3 is TGTGCCAGCAGCGAACGACCTACAGGGTTAGCTGGAGATACGCAGTATTTT.

This clonotype has only a few counts. The chain links TRBV10-3 to TRBJ1-6; 8 bases agree with TRBD1. Germline V gene sequence: CDR1 ENHRY, CDR2 SYGVKD. Trimming took 10 bases from V and 9 from J; bases not matched to a gene: 5. The CDR3 consists of 12 residues. CDR3 DNA sequence: TGTGCCACCCGGACAGGGACTTCACCCCTCCACTTT. This gives the protein CATRTGTSPLHF.

This clonotype has more than one count but fewer than ten. V gene TRBV11-2 combines with J gene TRBJ2-5; 15 bases are shared with TRBD2. CDR1 SGHAT and CDR2 FQNNGV come from the germline V gene. The CDR3 consists of 17 residues. Losses at the gene ends were 5 bases for V and 0 bases for J; bases not matched to a gene: 4. The DNA for the CDR3 is TGTGCCAGCAGCACCGGGACTAGCGGGAGGTACCAAGAGACCCAGTACTTC. Protein product: CASSTGTSGRYQETQYF.

This clonotype was counted many times. V is TRBV7-2 and J is TRBJ2-5; TRBD2 matches 9 bases. Losses at the gene ends were 5 bases for V and 4 bases for J; bases not matched to a gene: 14. This CDR3 spans 17 amino acids. The germline CDR1 and CDR2 sequences are SGHTA and FQGNSA. As DNA, the CDR3 is TGTGCCAGCAGCGCACTTCGGTCTAGCGGGGTAGGAGAGACCCAGTACTTC. Its protein is CASSALRSSGVGETQYF.

By its share, this clonotype is medium-sized. The chain is built from TRBV11-2 and TRBJ2-2; 7 bases fit TRBD2. CDR3 size: 15 residues. Germline V gene lookup returns CDR1 SGHAT and CDR2 FQNNGV. J was trimmed by 0 bases and V by 5 bases; bases with no gene match: 3. In DNA form, the CDR3 reads TGTGCCAGCAGCCCGGCGGGGGCGAACACCGGGGAGCTGTTTTTT. Translation gives CASSPAGANTGELFF.

This chain connects TRBV20-1 to TRBJ2-1; TRBD2 matches 9 bases. The germline V gene encodes CDR1 DFQATT and CDR2 SNEGSKA (reference sequence). Unmatched junction bases numbered 10, after V lost 6 bases and J lost 4 bases. This CDR3 comprises 15 residues. The CDR3 reads CSAHQVAGAYNEQFF. The DNA of the CDR3 is TGCAGTGCCCACCAAGTAGCGGGGGCGTACAATGAGCAGTTCTTC.